These 15 T cell receptor beta chains originate from one sample sequenced in a study of type 1 and type 2 diabetes patients. PCR was run on genomic DNA. Amplification of the beta chain CDR3 used 30 forward and 13 reverse multiplex primers. A single record per CDR3 protein comes from TCRdb applying MiXCR to the multiplex PCR reads. The repertoire includes about 250,000 distinct CDR3 sequences, around 47% of them detected once, and roughly an eighth sits in the top ten. The sequenced sample was peripheral blood mononuclear cells (PBMCs). The receptor set was obtained from a man younger than 30 with type 2 diabetes.

V usage is TRBV10-3 and J usage is TRBJ2-7, with TRBD1 as a possible D gene (6 bases). Looked up from germline, CDR1 is ENHRY and CDR2 is SYGVKD. V was shortened by 2 bases and J by 4 bases, with 12 bases between the two germline ends. This CDR3 has 14 residues. CDR3 sequence: CAISEVQGQYEQYF. CDR3 coding DNA: TGTGCCATCAGTGAGGTCCAGGGGCAATACGAGCAGTACTTC.

The chain uses TRBV5-1 and TRBJ2-3; D may be TRBD1 (5 bases). Germline CDR1 is SGHRS and CDR2 is YFSETQ. V lost 5 bases and J lost 6, with 19 bases in between. The CDR3 is 15 amino acids. DNA for the CDR3: TGCGCCAGCAGTTACGGAAGGGGAAGTCTGGATACGCAGTATTTT. Translating gives CASSYGRGSLDTQYF.

The chain recombines TRBV28 with TRBJ2-7; D ambiguous. Germline V gene data show CDR1 as MDHEN and CDR2 as SYDVKM. Trimming stripped 2 bases from V and 4 bases from J, with 9 bases between. CDR3 length equals 13 residues. CDR3 DNA sequence: TGTGCCAGCAGTTTAAGGGAAAATTACGAGCAGTACTTC. Residues: CASSLRENYEQYF.

This clonotype appeared a few times. The chain has TRBV6-6 and TRBJ2-7; TRBD2 agrees at 7 bases. The CDR3 sequence is 13 residues long. The germline V gene encodes CDR1 MNHNY and CDR2 SVGAGI (reference sequence). The V segment lost 6 bases and the J segment 3 bases; nucleotides outside the gene matches: 5. The CDR3 reads CASRMGGVYEQYF. CDR3 bases: TGTGCCAGCAGGATGGGGGGGGTCTACGAGCAGTACTTC.

The CDR3 DNA follows: TGCGCCAGCAGCGGGACAGGGTCAAGACCGTTATCGGGGGAGCAGTACTTC. Its translation: CASSGTGSRPLSGEQYF. V and J are TRBV5-1 and TRBJ2-7; TRBD1 agrees at 9 bases. This CDR3 is built from 17 residues. Trimming at V came to 4 bases and at J to 7 bases, leaving 18 bases not matched to a gene. The germline V gene has CDR1 SGHRS and CDR2 YFSETQ.

This clonotype occurred once. The J gene is TRBJ1-1, the V gene TRBV4-2; TRBD1 aligns across 7 bases. Germline CDR1 is LGHNA and CDR2 is YNFKEQ. With V trimmed by 3 bases and J by 3 bases, 10 bases remained unmatched. CDR3 size: 16 residues. Here the CDR3 reads CASSQPDRKHHTEAFF. CDR3 DNA sequence: TGTGCCAGCAGCCAGCCGGACAGGAAACATCACACTGAAGCTTTCTTT.

V usage is TRBV7-6 and J usage is TRBJ2-5; 11 positions agree with TRBD2. Gene TRBJ2-1 matches the end of the DNA better, so the J call may be wrong. Per the germline V gene, CDR1 is SGHVS and CDR2 is FNYEAQ. The CDR3 length is 15 residues. CDR3 in DNA: TGTGCCAGCAGCTTAGATAGCGGGAGGGGGGTAGAGCAGTTCTTC. This gives the protein CASSLDSGRGVEQFF.

This clonotype turned up a few times. The chain joins TRBV14 to TRBJ2-3; 9 bases are a match to TRBD1. CDR1 SGHDN and CDR2 FVKESK come from the germline V gene. CDR3 length: 16 residues. The J segment lost 0 bases and the V segment lost 3 bases, leaving 4 bases of the junction unmatched. The CDR3 loop reads CASSHRTGVSTDTQYF. The CDR3, as DNA: TGTGCCAGCAGCCATCGGACAGGGGTTAGCACAGATACGCAGTATTTT.

The rearrangement links TRBV24-1 to TRBJ2-3; TRBD1 might be the D (7 bases). Germline values: CDR1 KGHDR, CDR2 SFDVKD. This CDR3 spans 14 amino acids. V lost 7 bases and J lost 2, with 12 bases in between. CDR3 amino acids: CATREGANTDTQYF. The CDR3 region has the DNA TGTGCCACCAGGGAGGGGGCCAACACAGATACGCAGTATTTT.

V usage is TRBV6-5 and J usage is TRBJ1-1, with D possibly matching TRBD1 (5 bases). The CDR3 spans 14 residues. The germline V gene encodes CDR1 MNHEY and CDR2 SVGAGI. Deletions cut 6 bases from V and 5 bases from J, with 16 bases between. CDR3 coding DNA: TGTGCCAGCAGCCTTGGACCGGGGGGGACTGAAGCTTTCTTT. Its translation: CASSLGPGGTEAFF.

The table lists this clonotype with a few counts. This chain connects TRBV2 to TRBJ2-3; a possible D gene is TRBD2 (5 bases). Looked up from germline, CDR1 is SNHLY and CDR2 is FYNNEI. Trimming took off 5 bases at V and 5 bases at J, with 17 bases between the two ends. CDR3 length equals 15 residues. Written as DNA, the CDR3 is TGTGCCAGCAGTTTATATGGCAACGGAGGAGATACGCAGTATTTT. It is translated as CASSLYGNGGDTQYF.

This chain uses TRBV27 with TRBJ2-7; D call uncertain. Trimming took off 4 bases at V and 2 bases at J, with 9 bases between the two ends. The CDR3 totals 13 residues. From germline, CDR1 is MNHEY and CDR2 SMNVEV (reference sequence). The CDR3: CASSSLPTYEQYF. CDR3 bases: TGTGCCAGCAGTTCACTACCCACCTACGAGCAGTACTTC.

This clonotype was seen a single time. This chain connects TRBV3-1 to TRBJ1-2; 8 bases match TRBD1. V gave up 4 bases and J gave up 0 bases; unmatched junction bases: 4. The germline CDR1 and CDR2 sequences are LGHDT and YNNKEL (reference sequence). The CDR3 totals 15 residues. The CDR3 is CASSRQGAPNYGYTF. The CDR3 region has the DNA TGTGCCAGCAGCCGCCAGGGGGCTCCTAACTATGGCTACACCTTC.

V and J are TRBV5-1 and TRBJ2-7; 8 bases are shared with TRBD2. The J call may be mistaken, given a closer DNA end match to TRBJ2-1. CDR1 is SGHRS, CDR2 YFSETQ, per germline. The CDR3 has 15 residues. The CDR3 protein is CASSPGTSWVDEQFF. CDR3 nucleotide sequence: TGCGCCAGCAGCCCAGGGACTAGTTGGGTCGATGAGCAGTTCTTC.

This clonotype was observed a few times. The rearrangement joins TRBV20-1 to TRBJ2-1; 10 bases fit TRBD2. CDR1 and CDR2 from the germline V gene are DFQATT and SNEGSKA (reference sequence). Trimming cost V 3 bases and J 15 bases; bases outside gene matches: 5. This CDR3 has 11 amino acids. The CDR3 spells CSARLAGVPFF. The CDR3, as DNA: TGCAGTGCTAGGCTAGCGGGAGTCCCGTTCTTC.